A selection of T cell receptor beta chains follows, all from one sample in a study of Ad26.COV2.S vaccination and SARS-CoV-2 variants. Method: immunoSEQ multiplex PCR; TCRdb's copy keeps in-frame clones and lacks some. Of under 500,000 clones listed, over 80% are singletons. Sequencing was performed on peripheral blood, taken in a trial of Ad26.COV2.S vaccine versus placebo. These receptors were collected from a person between 18 and 59 years old who received the Ad26.COV2.S COVID-19 vaccine or a placebo. Each CDR3 is given with its conserved first and last residue. The D gene is left open where the match is weak. Clone size is shown for a subset of rows, as once, few, many or a class of expanded clone.

clone_size: -; cdr3_length: 17; v_call: TRBV7-6; d_call: TRBD1; j_call: TRBJ2-3; cdr3_aa: CASSPGYGTGLTDTQYF; cdr3_nt: TGTGCCAGCAGTCCCGGGTACGGGACAGGGCTCACAGATACGCAGTATTTT
clone_size: -; cdr3_length: 15; v_call: TRBV5-4; d_call: -; j_call: TRBJ1-2; cdr3_aa: CASSLRDLSAYGYTF; cdr3_nt: TGTGCCAGCAGCTTACGGGACCTGTCAGCCTATGGCTACACCTTC
clone_size: -; cdr3_length: 14; v_call: TRBV15; d_call: -; j_call: TRBJ1-4; cdr3_aa: CATSRGLEGEKLFF; cdr3_nt: TGTGCCACCAGCAGAGGGTTGGAGGGTGAAAAACTGTTTTTT
clone_size: -; cdr3_length: 13; v_call: TRBV6-5; d_call: -; j_call: TRBJ1-2; cdr3_aa: CASSMDRPYGYTF; cdr3_nt: TGTGCCAGCAGTATGGACAGACCTTATGGCTACACCTTC
clone_size: once; cdr3_length: 13; v_call: TRBV5-1; d_call: -; j_call: TRBJ2-2; cdr3_aa: CASSPEGSGELFF; cdr3_nt: TGCGCCAGCAGCCCTGAGGGCAGCGGGGAGCTGTTTTTT
clone_size: -; cdr3_length: 16; v_call: TRBV7-6; d_call: -; j_call: TRBJ2-7; cdr3_aa: CASSPIGGGQIYEQYF; cdr3_nt: TGTGCCAGCAGCCCCATTGGGGGGGGACAGATCTACGAGCAGTACTTC
clone_size: -; cdr3_length: 16; v_call: TRBV6-2/TRBV6-3; d_call: -; j_call: TRBJ2-1; cdr3_aa: CASSQSGRINYNEQFF; cdr3_nt: TGTGCCAGCAGTCAGAGTGGCAGAATAAACTACAATGAGCAGTTCTTC
clone_size: -; cdr3_length: 15; v_call: TRBV19; d_call: -; j_call: TRBJ2-3; cdr3_aa: CASSIENRVTDTQYF; cdr3_nt: TGTGCCAGTAGTATAGAAAACAGGGTGACAGATACGCAGTATTTT
clone_size: -; cdr3_length: 15; v_call: TRBV10-1; d_call: -; j_call: TRBJ2-2; cdr3_aa: CASSWTVANTGELFF; cdr3_nt: TGCGCCAGCAGCTGGACGGTCGCGAACACCGGGGAGCTGTTTTTT
clone_size: -; cdr3_length: 14; v_call: TRBV5-1; d_call: -; j_call: TRBJ2-7; cdr3_aa: CASSLEQEAYEQYF; cdr3_nt: TGCGCCAGCAGCTTGGAACAGGAGGCCTACGAGCAGTACTTC
clone_size: -; cdr3_length: 19; v_call: TRBV19; d_call: -; j_call: TRBJ1-2; cdr3_aa: CASSGWDRDKLVSNYGYTF; cdr3_nt: TGTGCCAGTAGTGGGTGGGACCGGGACAAACTAGTCTCCAACTATGGCTACACCTTC
clone_size: -; cdr3_length: 15; v_call: TRBV5-8; d_call: -; j_call: TRBJ2-1; cdr3_aa: CASSPIRRAYNEQFF; cdr3_nt: TGTGCCAGCAGCCCCATTCGCAGAGCCTACAATGAGCAGTTCTTC
clone_size: -; cdr3_length: 15; v_call: TRBV28; d_call: -; j_call: TRBJ2-3; cdr3_aa: CASSLGSGRGDTQYF; cdr3_nt: TGTGCCAGCAGTTTAGGATCAGGGAGAGGGGATACGCAGTATTTT
clone_size: -; cdr3_length: 19; v_call: TRBV18; d_call: TRBD1; j_call: TRBJ2-3; cdr3_aa: CASSPPILKPTGDTDTQYF; cdr3_nt: TGTGCCAGCTCACCACCGATTTTAAAGCCTACAGGGGACACAGATACGCAGTATTTT
clone_size: -; cdr3_length: 13; v_call: TRBV24-1; d_call: TRBD1; j_call: TRBJ2-5; cdr3_aa: CATRDRDRETQYF; cdr3_nt: TGTGCCACCAGGGACAGGGACAGGGAGACCCAGTACTTC
clone_size: -; cdr3_length: 13; v_call: TRBV6-2/TRBV6-3; d_call: TRBD1; j_call: TRBJ1-2; cdr3_aa: CASSLQGVSGYTF; cdr3_nt: TGTGCCAGCAGTCTTCAGGGGGTATCCGGCTACACCTTC